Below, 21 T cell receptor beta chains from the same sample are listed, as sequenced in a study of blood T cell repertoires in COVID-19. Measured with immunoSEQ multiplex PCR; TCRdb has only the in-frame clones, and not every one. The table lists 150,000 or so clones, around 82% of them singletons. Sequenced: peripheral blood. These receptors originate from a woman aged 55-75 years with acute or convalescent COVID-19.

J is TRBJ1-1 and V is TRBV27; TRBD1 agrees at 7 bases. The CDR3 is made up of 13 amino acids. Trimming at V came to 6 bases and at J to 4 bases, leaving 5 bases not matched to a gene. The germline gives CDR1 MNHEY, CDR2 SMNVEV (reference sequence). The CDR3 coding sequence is TGTGCCAGCAGCTACTCAGGGGGCACTGAAGCTTTCTTT. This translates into CASSYSGGTEAFF.

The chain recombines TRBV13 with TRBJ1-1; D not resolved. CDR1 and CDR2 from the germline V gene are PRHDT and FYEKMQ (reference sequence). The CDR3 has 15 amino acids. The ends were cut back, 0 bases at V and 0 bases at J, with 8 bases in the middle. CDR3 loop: CASSLGMGMNTEAFF. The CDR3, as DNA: TGTGCCAGCAGCTTAGGCATGGGCATGAACACTGAAGCTTTCTTT.

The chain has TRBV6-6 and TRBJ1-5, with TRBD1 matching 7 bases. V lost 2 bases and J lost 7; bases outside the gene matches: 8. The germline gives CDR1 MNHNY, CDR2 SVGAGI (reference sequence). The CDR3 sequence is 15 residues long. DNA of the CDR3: TGTGCCAGCAGTTACAGGGGGCCGGGGAGGCAGCCCCAGCATTTT. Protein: CASSYRGPGRQPQHF.

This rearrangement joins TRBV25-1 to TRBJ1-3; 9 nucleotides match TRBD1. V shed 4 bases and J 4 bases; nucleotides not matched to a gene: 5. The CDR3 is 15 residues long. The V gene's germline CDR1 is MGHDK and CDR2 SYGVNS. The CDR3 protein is CASSVQGARGNTIYF. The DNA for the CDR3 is TGTGCCAGCAGTGTACAGGGGGCAAGGGGAAACACCATATATTTT.

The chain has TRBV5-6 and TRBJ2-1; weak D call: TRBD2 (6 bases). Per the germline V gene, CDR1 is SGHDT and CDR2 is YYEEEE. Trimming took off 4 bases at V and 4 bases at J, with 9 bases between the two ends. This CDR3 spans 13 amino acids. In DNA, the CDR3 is TGTGCCAGCAGCGGGGGACTGTACAATGAGCAGTTCTTC. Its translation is CASSGGLYNEQFF.

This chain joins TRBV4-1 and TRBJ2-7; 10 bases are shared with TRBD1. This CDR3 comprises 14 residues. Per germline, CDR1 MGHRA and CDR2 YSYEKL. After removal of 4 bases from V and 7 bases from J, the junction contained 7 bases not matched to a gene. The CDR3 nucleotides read TGCGCCAGCAGCCGGGACAGGGGAATAACGGAGCAGTACTTC. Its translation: CASSRDRGITEQYF.

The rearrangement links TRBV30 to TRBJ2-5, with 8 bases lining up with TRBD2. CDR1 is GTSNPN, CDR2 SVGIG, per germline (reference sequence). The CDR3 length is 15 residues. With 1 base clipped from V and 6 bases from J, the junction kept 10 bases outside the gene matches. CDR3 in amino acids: CAWSADPGGGKTQYF. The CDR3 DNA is TGTGCCTGGAGTGCTGACCCGGGAGGGGGGAAGACCCAGTACTTC.

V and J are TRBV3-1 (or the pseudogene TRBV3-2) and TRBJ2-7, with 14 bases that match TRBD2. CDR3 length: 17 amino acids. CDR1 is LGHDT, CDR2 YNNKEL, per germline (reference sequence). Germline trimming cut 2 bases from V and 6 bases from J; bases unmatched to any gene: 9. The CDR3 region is CASSQPRTSGRSVEQYF. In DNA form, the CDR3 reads TGTGCCAGCAGCCAACCTAGGACTAGCGGGAGGTCTGTCGAGCAGTACTTC.

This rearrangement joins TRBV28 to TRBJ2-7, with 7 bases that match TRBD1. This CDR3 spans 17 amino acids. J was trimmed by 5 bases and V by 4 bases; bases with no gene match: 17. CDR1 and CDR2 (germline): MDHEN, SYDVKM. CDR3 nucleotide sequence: TGTGCCAGCAGTTCCCCGATCGGCGACAGGGTCCGAAACGAGCAGTACTTC. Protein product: CASSSPIGDRVRNEQYF.

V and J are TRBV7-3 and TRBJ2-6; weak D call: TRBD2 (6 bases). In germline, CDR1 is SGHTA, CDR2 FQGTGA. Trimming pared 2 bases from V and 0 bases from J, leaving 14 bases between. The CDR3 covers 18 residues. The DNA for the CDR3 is TGTGCCAGCAGCTTAGCCTCGGGACTCCTCTCTGGGGCCAACGTCCTGACTTTC. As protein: CASSLASGLLSGANVLTF.

Written as DNA, the CDR3 is TGCAGCGTTGAAGTGCTAGCCCGCACAGATACGCAGTATTTT. Its protein is CSVEVLARTDTQYF. The gene calls are TRBV29-1 and TRBJ2-3, with D perhaps matching TRBD2 (5 bases). The V gene's germline CDR1 is SQVTM and CDR2 ANQGSEA. The CDR3 runs to 14 residues. V lost 1 base and J 1 base, leaving 9 bases between the germline ends.

The CDR3 DNA is TGTGCCAGCAGCGCAAGTCCCGGGACAGGGAAAGGCTATGGCTACACCTTC. Its protein product is CASSASPGTGKGYGYTF. The chain recombines TRBV7-9 with TRBJ1-2, with TRBD1 matching 9 bases. The CDR3 is 17 amino acids. From germline, CDR1 is SEHNR and CDR2 FQNEAQ (reference sequence). Trimming took 5 bases from V and 4 from J; bases not matched to a gene: 14. The variable domain in full, completed from reference TRBV7-9 and TRBJ1-2, reads DTGVSQNPRHKITKRGQNVTFRCDPISEHNRLYWYRQTLGQGPEFLTYFQNEAQLEKSRLLSDRFSAERPKGSFSTLEIQRTEQGDSAMYLCASSASPGTGKGYGYTFGSGTRLTVV.

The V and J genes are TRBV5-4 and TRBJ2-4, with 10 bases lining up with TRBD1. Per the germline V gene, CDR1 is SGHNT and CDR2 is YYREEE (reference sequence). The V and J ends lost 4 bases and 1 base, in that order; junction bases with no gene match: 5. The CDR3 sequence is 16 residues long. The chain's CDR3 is CASSPGQGVAKNIQYF. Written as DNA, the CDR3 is TGTGCCAGCAGCCCCGGACAGGGGGTTGCCAAAAACATTCAGTACTTC.

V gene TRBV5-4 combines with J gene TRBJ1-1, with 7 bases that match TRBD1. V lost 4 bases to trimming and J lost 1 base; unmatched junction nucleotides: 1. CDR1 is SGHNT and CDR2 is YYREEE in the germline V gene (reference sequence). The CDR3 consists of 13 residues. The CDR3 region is CASSPGGNTEAFF. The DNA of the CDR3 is TGTGCCAGCAGCCCAGGGGGGAACACTGAAGCTTTCTTT.

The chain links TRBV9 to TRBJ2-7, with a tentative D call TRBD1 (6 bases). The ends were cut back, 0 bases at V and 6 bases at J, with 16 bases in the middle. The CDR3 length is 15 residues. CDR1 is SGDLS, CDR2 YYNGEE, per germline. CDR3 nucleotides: TGTGCCAGCAGCGTAGAGGGGGTAGTTGTTGGCGAGCAGTACTTC. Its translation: CASSVEGVVVGEQYF.

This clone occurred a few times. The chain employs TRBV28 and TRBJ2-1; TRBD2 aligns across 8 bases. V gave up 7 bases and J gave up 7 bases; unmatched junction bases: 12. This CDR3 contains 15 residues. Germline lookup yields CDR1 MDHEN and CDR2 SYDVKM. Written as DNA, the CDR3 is TGTGCCAGCAACCTTCTAGCGGGTAGTTGGAATGAGCAGTTCTTC. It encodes CASNLLAGSWNEQFF.

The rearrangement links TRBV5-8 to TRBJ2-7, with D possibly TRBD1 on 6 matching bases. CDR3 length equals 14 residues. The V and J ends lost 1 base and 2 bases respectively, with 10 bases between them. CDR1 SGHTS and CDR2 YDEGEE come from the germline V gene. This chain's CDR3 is CASSLIRGTYEQYF. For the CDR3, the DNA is TGTGCCAGCAGCTTGATCAGGGGTACCTACGAGCAGTACTTC.

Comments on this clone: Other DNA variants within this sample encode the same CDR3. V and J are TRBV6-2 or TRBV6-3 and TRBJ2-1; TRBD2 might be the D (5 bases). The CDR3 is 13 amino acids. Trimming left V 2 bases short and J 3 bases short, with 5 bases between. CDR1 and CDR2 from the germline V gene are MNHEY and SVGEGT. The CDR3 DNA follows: TGTGCCAGCAGTTACGAGGGCTACAATGAGCAGTTCTTC. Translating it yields CASSYEGYNEQFF.

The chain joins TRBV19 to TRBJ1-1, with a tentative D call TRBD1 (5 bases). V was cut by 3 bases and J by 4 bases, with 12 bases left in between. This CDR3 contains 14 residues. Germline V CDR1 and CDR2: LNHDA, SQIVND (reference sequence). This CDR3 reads CASSIPGQGTEAFF. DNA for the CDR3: TGTGCCAGTAGTATTCCGGGCCAGGGCACTGAAGCTTTCTTT.

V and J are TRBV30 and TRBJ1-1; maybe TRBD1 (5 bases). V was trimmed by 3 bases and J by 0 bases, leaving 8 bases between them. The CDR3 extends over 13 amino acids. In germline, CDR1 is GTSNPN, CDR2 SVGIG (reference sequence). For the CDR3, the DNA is TGTGCCTGGAGACGACAGATGAACACTGAAGCTTTCTTT. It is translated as CAWRRQMNTEAFF.

This CDR3 reads CASSGGEWLSTGEQYF. In DNA form, the CDR3 reads TGTGCCAGCAGTGGGGGAGAGTGGCTGAGCACCGGGGAGCAGTACTTC. The chain joins TRBV25-1 to TRBJ2-7, with D possibly being TRBD2 (5 bases). The germline CDR1 and CDR2 sequences are MGHDK and SYGVNS. Trimming left V 4 bases short and J 7 bases short, with 23 bases between. CDR3 length: 16 residues.